These 26 T cell receptor beta chains were sequenced from one sample in a study of T-cell memory formation after mild COVID-19. TCRdb ran MiXCR on the 5' RACE reads and lists one entry per CDR3 protein. The table shows about 360,000 distinct CDR3 sequences, with under 15% occurring only once. The sequenced sample was PBMCs or a T cell subset sorted from them (not recorded which). The source is a man between 18 and 29 years old who had mild COVID-19 (a few samples of this study predate the infection). Cell type and time point are not known.

The V gene is TRBV12-3 or TRBV12-4, the J gene TRBJ1-2; D not resolved. The CDR3 loop spans 13 amino acids. The V end was cut by 3 bases, the J end by 5 bases, with 10 bases between. CDR3 coding DNA: TGTGCCAGCAGTTTTCTCCCACAGTATGGCTACACCTTC. Protein: CASSFLPQYGYTF.

This clonotype showed up just a few times. This rearrangement joins TRBV2 to TRBJ2-3; 9 bases map to TRBD2. After removal of 6 bases from V and 5 bases from J, the junction contained 3 bases not matched to a gene. CDR1 is SNHLY and CDR2 is FYNNEI in the germline V gene. The CDR3 sequence is 13 residues long. The CDR3 region has the DNA TGTGCCAGCAGAGAGACTAGCGGAGATACGCAGTATTTT. Translation gives CASRETSGDTQYF.

The rearrangement joins TRBV12-3 or TRBV12-4 to TRBJ2-5; 8 positions match TRBD2. The CDR3 consists of 15 residues. With 6 bases clipped from V and 2 bases from J, the junction kept 8 bases outside the gene matches. CDR3 amino acids: CASSPGGGLQETQYF. The CDR3 nucleotides read TGTGCCAGCAGCCCCGGGGGGGGACTTCAAGAGACCCAGTACTTC.

This rearrangement joins TRBV6-6 to TRBJ2-7, with 7 bases aligning to TRBD1. The CDR3 covers 15 residues. V dropped 6 bases and J dropped 7; count of bases not matched to a gene: 15. Looked up from germline, CDR1 is MNHNY and CDR2 is SVGAGI (reference sequence). This chain's CDR3 is CASSRGTVQPTEQYF. DNA of the CDR3: TGTGCCAGCAGCCGAGGGACAGTACAGCCTACGGAGCAGTACTTC.

This clonotype was observed at least ten times. The V and J genes are TRBV7-2 and TRBJ2-7; D is possibly TRBD1 (6 bases). The CDR3 runs to 16 residues. V was trimmed by 2 bases and J by 2 bases, leaving 16 bases between them. Germline V gene data show CDR1 as SGHTA and CDR2 as FQGNSA. In nucleotides, the CDR3 is TGTGCCAGCAGCTTACCTCGCTGGACAGCGGCCTACGAGCAGTACTTC. It encodes CASSLPRWTAAYEQYF.

V is TRBV5-1 and J is TRBJ2-5, with D unresolved. This CDR3 is built from 13 residues. The germline gives CDR1 SGHRS, CDR2 YFSETQ. V lost 5 bases, J lost 0 bases, and 8 bases lay in between. The CDR3 nucleotides are TGCGCCAGCAGGTCGGAAAACCAAGAGACCCAGTACTTC. Its protein is CASRSENQETQYF.

This clonotype occurred many times. J is TRBJ2-5 and V is TRBV6-2 or TRBV6-3; 9 nucleotides agree with TRBD2. V was pared by 2 bases and J by 4 bases, with 11 bases of the junction left unmatched. Germline lookup yields CDR1 MNHEY and CDR2 SVGEGT. There are 17 residues in the CDR3. As DNA, the CDR3 is TGTGCCAGCAGTTACGACGGTAGCGGGGGTTGGGCAGAGACCCAGTACTTC. The encoded protein is CASSYDGSGGWAETQYF.

In this sample, this clonotype turned up many times. The V call is TRBV7-9, the J call TRBJ1-1; no firm D call. Trimming cost V 1 base and J 5 bases, with 5 bases left between them. Germline V lookup: CDR1 SEHNR, CDR2 FQNEAQ (reference sequence). The CDR3 sequence is 12 residues long. Here the CDR3 reads CASSLGRTEAFF. The CDR3 DNA reads as TGTGCCAGCAGCTTAGGCCGGACTGAAGCTTTCTTT. Combining the CDR3 with reference TRBV7-9 and TRBJ1-1 gives the whole variable domain DTGVSQNPRHKITKRGQNVTFRCDPISEHNRLYWYRQTLGQGPEFLTYFQNEAQLEKSRLLSDRFSAERPKGSFSTLEIQRTEQGDSAMYLCASSLGRTEAFFGQGTRLTVV.

The chain recombines TRBV5-1 with TRBJ1-1; D is perhaps TRBD1 (6 bases). This CDR3 has 16 residues. V gave up 0 bases and J gave up 5 bases, with 17 bases separating them. Germline V lookup: CDR1 SGHRS, CDR2 YFSETQ. CDR3 sequence reads: CASSLARGQGYTEAFF. The DNA for the CDR3 is TGCGCCAGCAGCTTGGCCCGTGGGCAGGGGTATACTGAAGCTTTCTTT.

This clonotype was found a few times. The V call is TRBV5-1, the J call TRBJ2-1; possibly TRBD2 for D (5 bases). CDR3 length: 14 amino acids. Trimming stripped 4 bases from V and 6 bases from J, with 14 bases between. Germline CDR1 reads SGHRS; CDR2 reads YFSETQ. CDR3 sequence reads: CASSPALGINEQFF. The CDR3 nucleotides are TGCGCCAGCAGCCCGGCACTAGGTATCAATGAGCAGTTCTTC. The whole variable domain, filled in from reference TRBV5-1 and TRBJ2-1, reads KAGVTQTPRYLIKTRGQQVTLSCSPISGHRSVSWYQQTPGQGLQFLFEYFSETQRNKGNFPGRFSGRQFSNSRSEMNVSTLELGDSALYLCASSPALGINEQFFGPGTRLTVL.

This clonotype was recorded a few times. The V gene is TRBV5-5, the J gene TRBJ2-3; D unresolved. The germline CDR1 and CDR2 sequences are SGHKS and YYEKEE (reference sequence). This CDR3 spans 16 amino acids. V shed 0 bases and J shed 1 base, with 12 bases lying between them. CDR3 amino acids: CASSLASFQGTDTQYF. In DNA, the CDR3 is TGTGCCAGCAGCTTGGCCTCATTCCAGGGCACAGATACGCAGTATTTT.

This clonotype occurred a few times. V gene TRBV20-1 combines with J gene TRBJ1-3; D gene uncertain. Trimming cost V 0 bases and J 1 base, with 4 bases left between them. The CDR3 covers 13 residues. The germline CDR1 and CDR2 sequences are DFQATT and SNEGSKA (reference sequence). CDR3 loop: CSARDLSGNTIYF. In DNA form, the CDR3 reads TGCAGTGCTAGAGATCTATCTGGAAACACCATATATTTT.

The chain uses TRBV20-1 and TRBJ2-5, with 8 bases lining up with TRBD1. V was clipped by 5 bases and J by 4 bases; unmatched bases: 6. The CDR3 totals 13 residues. Per the germline V gene, CDR1 is DFQATT and CDR2 is SNEGSKA (reference sequence). CDR3 residues: CSALQGARETQYF. In nucleotides, the CDR3 is TGCAGTGCTTTGCAGGGGGCCCGAGAGACCCAGTACTTC.

This clonotype was recorded a few times. The V call is TRBV12-3 or TRBV12-4, the J call TRBJ2-2; perhaps TRBD2 as D (5 bases). Trimming shortened V by 3 bases and J by 6 bases, and 8 bases separated the two germline ends. CDR3 length equals 13 residues. CDR3 bases: TGTGCCAGCAGTTTTCGGCGGGCCGGGGAGCTGTTTTTT. It specifies CASSFRRAGELFF.

This clonotype has a handful of counts. CDR3 DNA sequence: TGTGCCAGCATATCCGCGCAGGGGGCCTACACTGAAGCTTTCTTT. As protein: CASISAQGAYTEAFF. The chain links TRBV7-9 to TRBJ1-1, with 8 bases fitting TRBD1. CDR1 is SEHNR and CDR2 is FQNEAQ in the germline V gene (reference sequence). V was clipped by 7 bases and J by 3 bases; unmatched bases: 10. This CDR3 is 15 amino acids long.

The V call is TRBV7-9, the J call TRBJ2-1; a possible D gene is TRBD1 (5 bases). Germline loops: CDR1 SEHNR, CDR2 FQNEAQ (reference sequence). Trimming took off 10 bases at V and 8 bases at J, with 18 bases between the two ends. This CDR3 comprises 13 residues. In DNA form, the CDR3 reads TGTGCCACCCAACAGGTTCCCTTCGATGAGCAGTTCTTC. This sequence encodes CATQQVPFDEQFF.

The chain joins TRBV29-1 to TRBJ2-3; tentatively, D is TRBD2 (7 bases). This CDR3 is built from 15 residues. Germline CDR1 reads SQVTM; CDR2 reads ANQGSEA. V dropped 8 bases and J dropped 2 bases, with 20 bases sitting between them. The CDR3 protein is CSLEGGARPTDTQYF. The CDR3 nucleotides are TGCAGCCTCGAGGGGGGGGCCAGGCCCACAGATACGCAGTATTTT.

The V gene is TRBV11-2, the J gene TRBJ2-5, with D unclear. The CDR3 is made up of 16 amino acids. The V gene's germline CDR1 is SGHAT and CDR2 FQNNGV. Trimming pared 1 base from V and 0 bases from J, leaving 12 bases between. As DNA, the CDR3 is TGTGCCAGCAGCTTAGCCCTAACTGGGTACCAAGAGACCCAGTACTTC. Residues: CASSLALTGYQETQYF.

V usage is TRBV24-1 and J usage is TRBJ2-7, with D perhaps matching TRBD1 or TRBD2 (5 bases each). The CDR3 is made up of 14 amino acids. V was pared by 2 bases and J by 11 bases, with 18 bases between. Germline assignment: CDR1 KGHDR and CDR2 SFDVKD. CDR3 bases: TGTGCCACCAGTGATTCTCCGGGACGGATAATGAAGTACGTC. Residues: CATSDSPGRIMKYV.

The V call is TRBV18, the J call TRBJ1-2; D not certain. CDR3 size: 14 residues. V lost 0 bases and J 8 bases, leaving 13 bases between the germline ends. Germline V CDR1 and CDR2: KGHSH, LQKENI. CDR3 DNA sequence: TGTGCCAGCTCACCACCTGGAAAGGGCTGGGGCTACACCTTC. Translating gives CASSPPGKGWGYTF. The variable domain in full, with the rest retrieved from reference TRBV18 and TRBJ1-2, is NAGVMQNPRHLVRRRGQEARLRCSPMKGHSHVYWYRQLPEEGLKFMVYLQKENIIDESGMPKERFSAEFPKEGPSILRIQQVVRGDSAAYFCASSPPGKGWGYTFGSGTRLTVV.

The chain employs TRBV2 and TRBJ2-3; no clear D gene. CDR3 length: 13 residues. Germline V gene lookup returns CDR1 SNHLY and CDR2 FYNNEI. The V end lost 4 bases, the J end lost 4 bases, and 9 bases lay between the germline ends. The CDR3 region is CASSVLGSDTQYF. The CDR3 region has the DNA TGTGCCAGCAGTGTTTTAGGATCAGATACGCAGTATTTT.

The chain couples TRBV6-2 or TRBV6-3 to TRBJ2-5; TRBD2 agrees at 11 bases. This CDR3 comprises 15 residues. Germline CDR1 MNHEY, CDR2 SVGEGT. J was trimmed by 4 bases and V by 6 bases; bases with no gene match: 7. The CDR3 protein is CASRDLAGGPETQYF. The CDR3 DNA is TGTGCCAGCAGAGACTTAGCGGGGGGGCCAGAGACCCAGTACTTC.

In this sample, this clonotype turned up many times. The chain is built from TRBV4-2 and TRBJ2-3; D might be TRBD2 (6 bases). This CDR3 has 16 residues. Between the trimmed V and J ends, which lost 6 bases and 0 bases, there was a span of 16 bases. Germline CDR1 LGHNA, CDR2 YNFKEQ. The CDR3, as DNA: TGTGCCAGCAGTCAAAACGCCGGGAGTAGCACAGATACGCAGTATTTT. This sequence encodes CASSQNAGSSTDTQYF.

This clonotype was recorded many times. The chain couples TRBV12-3 or TRBV12-4 to TRBJ2-3; 13 bases fit TRBD2. V lost 6 bases, J lost 4 bases, and 7 bases stayed unmatched. This CDR3 is built from 16 residues. The CDR3 DNA is TGTGCCAGCAGCCTGACTAGCGGGGGGACCCCAGATACGCAGTATTTT. Its translation is CASSLTSGGTPDTQYF.

This chain uses TRBV20-1 with TRBJ2-7, with TRBD1 as a possible D gene (8 bases). The V end was cut by 6 bases, the J end by 3 bases, with 18 bases between. Germline-derived CDR1 and CDR2 are DFQATT and SNEGSKA (reference sequence). This CDR3 comprises 14 residues. DNA for the CDR3: TGCAGTGCGAGGGGGGGGACAGGCATCTACGAGCAGTACTTC. Residues: CSARGGTGIYEQYF.

This clonotype was detected only a few times. The chain couples TRBV25-1 to TRBJ2-5; 12 bases match TRBD2. Germline lookup yields CDR1 MGHDK and CDR2 SYGVNS. The J segment lost 1 base and the V segment lost 6 bases, leaving 9 bases of the junction unmatched. The CDR3 consists of 17 residues. The CDR3 DNA reads as TGTGCCAGCAGCGACCGGACTAGCGGGGACCCCCAAGAGACCCAGTACTTC. As protein: CASSDRTSGDPQETQYF.